The present entry profiles one T cell receptor beta chain with its context. Antigen unknown. The sample is drawn from a study of T cell responses to AZD1222 COVID-19 vaccine. General observations from the study: Only six individuals given AZD1222 were seropositive at baseline. Donor demographics were predominantly white British with a female majority; clonal diversity may be underestimated. Vaccination with two AZD1222 doses was followed by a rise in Spike-specific TCR breadth and depth. Spike-wide vaccine-associated CD4 TCRs dominated at 160-218 and 743-854.

Produced via immunoSEQ multiplex PCR; TCRdb's table is partial and in-frame only. In the table there are roughly 120,000 clones, 85% to 90% of which are singletons. Deletions cut 3 bases from V and 6 bases from J, with 18 bases between. CDR1 and CDR2 from the germline V gene are KGHSH and LQKENI. The CDR3 runs to 16 residues. The sample consisted of peripheral blood, taken on day 0 of AZD1222 vaccination. The chain recombines TRBV18 with TRBJ1-5; tentatively, D is TRBD1 (5 bases). The receptor was isolated from an adult in good health. CDR3 amino acids: CASSPRTGEGIQPQHF. The CDR3 DNA sequence: TGTGCCAGCTCACCTAGAACAGGTGAGGGGATTCAGCCCCAGCATTTT.